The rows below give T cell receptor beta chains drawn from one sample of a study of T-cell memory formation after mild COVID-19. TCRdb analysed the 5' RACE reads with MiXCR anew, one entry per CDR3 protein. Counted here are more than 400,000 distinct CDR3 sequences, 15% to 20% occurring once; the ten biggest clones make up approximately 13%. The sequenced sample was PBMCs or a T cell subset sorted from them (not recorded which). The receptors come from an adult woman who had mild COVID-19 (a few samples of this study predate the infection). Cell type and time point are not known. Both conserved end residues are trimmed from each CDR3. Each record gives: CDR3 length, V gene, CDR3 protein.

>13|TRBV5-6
ASSPGTYLVYEQY
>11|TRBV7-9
ASSSTGASEQY
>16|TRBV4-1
ASSPRDRGFPYGYEQF
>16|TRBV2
ASSVSQEGAGWSYEQY
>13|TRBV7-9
ASSSPGTGTGEQY
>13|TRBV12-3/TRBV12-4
ASSLDHRDGQPQH
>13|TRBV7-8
ASSSRQGARNEQF
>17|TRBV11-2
ASSLDSPRGRGLTGELF
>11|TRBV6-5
ASSEGLPYEQY
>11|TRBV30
AWRRASQSPLH
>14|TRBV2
ASSEALQRVGYGYT
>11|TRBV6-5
ASSPPWGNTIY
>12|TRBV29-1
SGSTSGYTDTQY
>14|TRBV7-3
ASSEYGQGAMETQY
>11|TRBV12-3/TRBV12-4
ASSLTGNTEAF
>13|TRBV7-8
ASSQTGGYTGELF
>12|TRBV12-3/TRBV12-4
ASSLRGRYNEQF
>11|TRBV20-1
SAIAGYTDTQY
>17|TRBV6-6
ASSQGDHRAYSSGNTIY
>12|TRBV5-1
ASSTGGSGFGAF
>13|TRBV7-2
ASSSYPGYRNIQY
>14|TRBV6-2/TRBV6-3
ASSYSIVGRPYEQY
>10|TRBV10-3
AISAGADTQY
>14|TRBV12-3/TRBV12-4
ASSSVELAGQETQY
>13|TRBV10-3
AISDSRTVPYEQY
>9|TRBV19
ASKTGDTQY
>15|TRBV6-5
ASSSGQFSDAGNTIY
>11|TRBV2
ASKGASYNEQF
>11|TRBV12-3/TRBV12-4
ASRRDLNYGYT
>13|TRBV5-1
ASSLEGGQLYEQY
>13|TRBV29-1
SVSLAGPSYNEQF
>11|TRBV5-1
ASSLVVADTQY
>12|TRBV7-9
ASSGQGLRAPMF